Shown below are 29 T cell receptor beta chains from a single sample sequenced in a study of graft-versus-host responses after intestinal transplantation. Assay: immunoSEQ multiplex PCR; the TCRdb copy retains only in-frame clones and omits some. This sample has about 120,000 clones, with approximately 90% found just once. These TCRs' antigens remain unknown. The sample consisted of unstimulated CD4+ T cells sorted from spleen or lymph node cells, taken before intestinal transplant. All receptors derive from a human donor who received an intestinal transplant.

In DNA, the CDR3 is TGTGCCAGCAGGGACAGCGCCAATCAGCCCCAGCATTTT. It specifies CASRDSANQPQHF. J is TRBJ1-5 and V is TRBV2, with TRBD1 as a possible D gene (6 bases). The V and J ends lost 6 bases and 3 bases respectively, with 9 bases between them. Per the germline V gene, CDR1 is SNHLY and CDR2 is FYNNEI. The CDR3 runs to 13 residues.

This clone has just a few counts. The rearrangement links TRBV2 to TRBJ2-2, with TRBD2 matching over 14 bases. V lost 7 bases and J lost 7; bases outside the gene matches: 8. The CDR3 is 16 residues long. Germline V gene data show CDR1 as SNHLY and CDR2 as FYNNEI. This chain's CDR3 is CASTGLAGGGDGELFF. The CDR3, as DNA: TGTGCCAGCACCGGACTAGCGGGAGGCGGCGACGGGGAGCTGTTTTTT.

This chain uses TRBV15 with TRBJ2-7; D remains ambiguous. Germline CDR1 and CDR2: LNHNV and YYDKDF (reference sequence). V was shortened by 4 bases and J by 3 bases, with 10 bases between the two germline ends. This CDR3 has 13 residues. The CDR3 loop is CATSTGGNYEQYF. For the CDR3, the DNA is TGTGCCACCAGCACAGGTGGAAACTACGAGCAGTACTTC.

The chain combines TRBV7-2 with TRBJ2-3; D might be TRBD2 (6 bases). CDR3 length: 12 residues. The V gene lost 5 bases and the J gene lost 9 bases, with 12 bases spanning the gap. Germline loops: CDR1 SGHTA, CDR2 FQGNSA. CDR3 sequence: CASSPGRGTQYF. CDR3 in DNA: TGTGCCAGCAGCCCAGGGCGGGGCACGCAGTATTTT.

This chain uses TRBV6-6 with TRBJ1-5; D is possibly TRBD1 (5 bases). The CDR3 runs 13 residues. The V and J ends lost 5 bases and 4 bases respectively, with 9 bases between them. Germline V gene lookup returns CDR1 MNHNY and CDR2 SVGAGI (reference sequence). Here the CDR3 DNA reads TGTGCCAGCAGTCAGGGTGGGAATCAGCCCCAGCATTTT. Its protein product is CASSQGGNQPQHF.

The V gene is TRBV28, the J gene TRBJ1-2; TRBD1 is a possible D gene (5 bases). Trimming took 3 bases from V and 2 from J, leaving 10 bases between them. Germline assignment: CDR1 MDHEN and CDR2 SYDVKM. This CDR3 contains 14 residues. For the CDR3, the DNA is TGTGCCAGCAGTTTGATAGGGGAAAACTATGGCTACACCTTC. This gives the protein CASSLIGENYGYTF.

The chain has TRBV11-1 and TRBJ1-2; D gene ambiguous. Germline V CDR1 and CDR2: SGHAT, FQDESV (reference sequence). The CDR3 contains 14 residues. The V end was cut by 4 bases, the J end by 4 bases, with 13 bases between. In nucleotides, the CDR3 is TGTGCCAGCAGCTCGGAGAGGAAGGCCTATGGCTACACCTTC. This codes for CASSSERKAYGYTF.

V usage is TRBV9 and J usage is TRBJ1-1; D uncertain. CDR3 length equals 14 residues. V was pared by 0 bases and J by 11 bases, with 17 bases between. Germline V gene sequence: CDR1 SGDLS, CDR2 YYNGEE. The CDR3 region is CASSVDTTRRGAFF. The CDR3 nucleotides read TGTGCCAGCAGCGTAGATACAACTCGACGGGGTGCTTTCTTT.

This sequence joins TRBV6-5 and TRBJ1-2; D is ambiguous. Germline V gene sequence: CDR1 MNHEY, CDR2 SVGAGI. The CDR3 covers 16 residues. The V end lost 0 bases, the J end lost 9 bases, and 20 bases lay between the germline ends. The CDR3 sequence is CASSYSHLIDGGSYTF. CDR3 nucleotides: TGTGCCAGCAGTTACTCTCACCTAATTGACGGAGGTAGCTACACCTTC.

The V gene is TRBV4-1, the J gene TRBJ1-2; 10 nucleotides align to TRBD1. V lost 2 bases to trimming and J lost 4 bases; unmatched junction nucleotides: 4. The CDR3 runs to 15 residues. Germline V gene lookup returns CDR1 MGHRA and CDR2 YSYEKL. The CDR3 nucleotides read TGCGCCAGCAGCCAAAGGACAGGGGGAGGCTATGGCTACACCTTC. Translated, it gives CASSQRTGGGYGYTF.

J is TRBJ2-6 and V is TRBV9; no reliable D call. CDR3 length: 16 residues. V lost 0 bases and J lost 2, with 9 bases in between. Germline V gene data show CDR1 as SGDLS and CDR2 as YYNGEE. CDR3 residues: CASSVVSETGANVLTF. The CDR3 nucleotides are TGTGCCAGCAGCGTAGTTTCGGAGACTGGGGCCAACGTCCTGACTTTC.

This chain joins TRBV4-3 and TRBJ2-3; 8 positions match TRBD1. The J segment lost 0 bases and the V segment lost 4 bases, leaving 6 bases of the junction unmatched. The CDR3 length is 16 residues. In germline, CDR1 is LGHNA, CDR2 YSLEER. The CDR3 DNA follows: TGCGCCAGCAGCCGGAAACAGGGGGGAAGCACAGATACGCAGTATTTT. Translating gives CASSRKQGGSTDTQYF.

The CDR3 DNA sequence: TGCGCCAGCAGCTTGGCCCCAGGGGATGAGCAGTTCTTC. Translated: CASSLAPGDEQFF. The chain links TRBV5-1 to TRBJ2-1; TRBD1 might be the D (6 bases). The V end was cut by 0 bases, the J end by 8 bases, with 9 bases between. CDR1 and CDR2 from the germline V gene are SGHRS and YFSETQ. The CDR3 is 13 amino acids.

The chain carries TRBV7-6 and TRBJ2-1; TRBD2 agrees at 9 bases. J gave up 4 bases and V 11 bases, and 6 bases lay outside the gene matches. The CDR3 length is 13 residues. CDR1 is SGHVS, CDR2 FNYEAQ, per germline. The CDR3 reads CAGGTSRYNEQFF. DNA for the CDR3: TGTGCCGGCGGGACTAGCCGTTACAATGAGCAGTTCTTC.

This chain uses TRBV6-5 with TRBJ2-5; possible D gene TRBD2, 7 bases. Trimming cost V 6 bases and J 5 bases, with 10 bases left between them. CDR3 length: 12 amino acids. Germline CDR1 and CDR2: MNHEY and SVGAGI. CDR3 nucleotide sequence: TGTGCCAGCAGGGGGGGGCGGGAGACCCAGTACTTC. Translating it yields CASRGGRETQYF.

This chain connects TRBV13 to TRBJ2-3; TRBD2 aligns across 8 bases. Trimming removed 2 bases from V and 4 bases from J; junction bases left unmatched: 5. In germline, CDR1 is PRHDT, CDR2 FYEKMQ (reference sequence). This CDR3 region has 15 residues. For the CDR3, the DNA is TGTGCCAGCAGCTTACGATTGCGGGGGGCAGATACGCAGTATTTT. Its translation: CASSLRLRGADTQYF.

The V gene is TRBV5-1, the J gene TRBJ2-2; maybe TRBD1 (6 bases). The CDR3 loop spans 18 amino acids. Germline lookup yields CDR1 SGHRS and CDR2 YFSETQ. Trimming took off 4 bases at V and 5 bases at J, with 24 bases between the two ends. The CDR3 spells CASSVVKPGPGVTGELFF. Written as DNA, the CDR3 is TGCGCCAGCAGCGTCGTTAAGCCGGGCCCAGGGGTGACCGGGGAGCTGTTTTTT. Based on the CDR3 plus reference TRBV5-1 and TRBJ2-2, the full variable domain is KAGVTQTPRYLIKTRGQQVTLSCSPISGHRSVSWYQQTPGQGLQFLFEYFSETQRNKGNFPGRFSGRQFSNSRSEMNVSTLELGDSALYLCASSVVKPGPGVTGELFFGEGSRLTVL.

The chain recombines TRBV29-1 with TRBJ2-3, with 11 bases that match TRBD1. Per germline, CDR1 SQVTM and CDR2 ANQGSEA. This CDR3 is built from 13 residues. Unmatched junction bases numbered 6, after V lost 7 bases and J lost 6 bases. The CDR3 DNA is TGCAGCGGACGGACAGGGGGCCGCGATACGCAGTATTTT. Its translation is CSGRTGGRDTQYF.

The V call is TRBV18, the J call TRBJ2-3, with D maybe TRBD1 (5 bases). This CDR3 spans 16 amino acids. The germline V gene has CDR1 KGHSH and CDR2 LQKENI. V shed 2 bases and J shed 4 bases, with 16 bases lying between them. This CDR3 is CASSPGWAGSADTQYF. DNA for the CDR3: TGTGCCAGCTCACCAGGGTGGGCAGGGTCGGCAGATACGCAGTATTTT.

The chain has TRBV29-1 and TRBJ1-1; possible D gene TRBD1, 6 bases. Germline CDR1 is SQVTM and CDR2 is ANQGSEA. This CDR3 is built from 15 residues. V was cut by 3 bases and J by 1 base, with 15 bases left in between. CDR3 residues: CSVDLTGQGNTEAFF. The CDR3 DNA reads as TGCAGCGTTGATTTGACAGGTCAGGGGAACACTGAAGCTTTCTTT.

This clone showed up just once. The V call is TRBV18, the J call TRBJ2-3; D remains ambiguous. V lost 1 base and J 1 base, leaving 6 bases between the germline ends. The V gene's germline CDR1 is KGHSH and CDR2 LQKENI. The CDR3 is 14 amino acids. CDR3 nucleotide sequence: TGTGCCAGCTCACCACAATCTGGCACAGATACGCAGTATTTT. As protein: CASSPQSGTDTQYF.

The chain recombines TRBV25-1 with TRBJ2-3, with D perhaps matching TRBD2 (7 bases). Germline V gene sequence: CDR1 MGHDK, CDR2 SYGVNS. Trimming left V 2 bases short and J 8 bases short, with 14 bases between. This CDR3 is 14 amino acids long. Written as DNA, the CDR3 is TGTGCCAGCAGTGAAAGGGGGGGCCTAGGTACGCAGTATTTT. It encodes CASSERGGLGTQYF.

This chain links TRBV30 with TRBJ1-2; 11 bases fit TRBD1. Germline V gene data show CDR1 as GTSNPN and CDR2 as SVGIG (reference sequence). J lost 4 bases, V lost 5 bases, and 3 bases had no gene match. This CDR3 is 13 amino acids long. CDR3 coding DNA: TGTGCCTGGGGGGGACAGGGGGGCTATGGCTACACCTTC. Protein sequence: CAWGGQGGYGYTF.

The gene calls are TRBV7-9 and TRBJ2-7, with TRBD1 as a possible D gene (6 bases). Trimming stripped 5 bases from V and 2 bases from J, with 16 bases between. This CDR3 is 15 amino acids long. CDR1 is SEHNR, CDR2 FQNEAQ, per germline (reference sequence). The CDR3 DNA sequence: TGTGCCAGCAGCCGTGTACAGGGATTGACCTACGAGCAGTACTTC. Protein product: CASSRVQGLTYEQYF. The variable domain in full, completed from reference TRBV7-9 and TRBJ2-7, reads DTGVSQNPRHKITKRGQNVTFRCDPISEHNRLYWYRQTLGQGPEFLTYFQNEAQLEKSRLLSDRFSAERPKGSFSTLEIQRTEQGDSAMYLCASSRVQGLTYEQYFGPGTRLTVT.

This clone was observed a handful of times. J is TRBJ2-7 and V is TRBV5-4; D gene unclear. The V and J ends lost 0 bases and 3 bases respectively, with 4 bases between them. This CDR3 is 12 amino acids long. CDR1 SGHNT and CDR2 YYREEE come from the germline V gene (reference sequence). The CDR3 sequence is CASSLDGYEQYF. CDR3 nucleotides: TGTGCCAGCAGCTTGGACGGCTACGAGCAGTACTTC.

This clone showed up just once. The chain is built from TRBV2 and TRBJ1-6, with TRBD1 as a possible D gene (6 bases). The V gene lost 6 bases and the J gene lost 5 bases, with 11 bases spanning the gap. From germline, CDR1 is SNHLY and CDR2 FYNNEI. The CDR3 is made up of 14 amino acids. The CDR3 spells CASSRDTNNSPLHF. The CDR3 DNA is TGTGCCAGCAGCCGGGACACTAATAATTCACCCCTCCACTTT.

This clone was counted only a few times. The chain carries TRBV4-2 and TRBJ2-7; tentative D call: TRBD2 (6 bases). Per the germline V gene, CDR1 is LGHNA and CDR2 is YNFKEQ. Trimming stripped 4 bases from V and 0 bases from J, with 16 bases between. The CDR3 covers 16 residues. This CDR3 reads CASSRDGSGSSYEQYF. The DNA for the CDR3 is TGTGCCAGCAGCCGGGATGGTAGCGGAAGCTCCTACGAGCAGTACTTC.

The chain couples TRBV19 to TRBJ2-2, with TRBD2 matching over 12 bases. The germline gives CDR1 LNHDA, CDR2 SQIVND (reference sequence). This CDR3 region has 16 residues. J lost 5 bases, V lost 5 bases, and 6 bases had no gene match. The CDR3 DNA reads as TGTGCCAGTAGTCTAGCGGGAGGGCGGCGGACCGGGGAGCTGTTTTTT. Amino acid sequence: CASSLAGGRRTGELFF.

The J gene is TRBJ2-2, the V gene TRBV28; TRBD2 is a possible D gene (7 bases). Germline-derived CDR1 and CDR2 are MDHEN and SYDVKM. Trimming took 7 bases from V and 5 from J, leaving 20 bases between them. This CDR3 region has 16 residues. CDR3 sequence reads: CASNLGGGVLTGELFF. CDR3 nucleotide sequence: TGTGCCAGCAACCTAGGGGGGGGAGTCCTTACCGGGGAGCTGTTTTTT.